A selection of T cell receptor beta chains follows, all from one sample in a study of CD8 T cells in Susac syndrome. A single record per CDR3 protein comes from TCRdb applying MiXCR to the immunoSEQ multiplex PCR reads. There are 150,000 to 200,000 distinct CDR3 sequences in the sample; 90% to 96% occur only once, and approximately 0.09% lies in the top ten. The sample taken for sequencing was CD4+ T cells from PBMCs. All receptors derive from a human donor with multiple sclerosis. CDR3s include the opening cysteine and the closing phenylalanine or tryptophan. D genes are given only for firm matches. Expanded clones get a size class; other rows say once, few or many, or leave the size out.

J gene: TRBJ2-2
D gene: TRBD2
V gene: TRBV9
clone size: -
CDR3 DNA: TGTGCCAGCAGCGTAGATCCAGCGGGGTTCACCGGGGAGCTGTTTTTT
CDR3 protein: CASSVDPAGFTGELFF

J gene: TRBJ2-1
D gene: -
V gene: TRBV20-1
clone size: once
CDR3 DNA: TGCAGTGCGCTTATCAATGAGCAGTTCTTC
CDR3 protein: CSALINEQFF

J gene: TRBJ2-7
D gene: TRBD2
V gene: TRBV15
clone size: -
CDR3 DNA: TGTGCCACCAGCGCCCGACTAGCGGGGGGGCCCGAGCAGTACTTC
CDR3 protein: CATSARLAGGPEQYF

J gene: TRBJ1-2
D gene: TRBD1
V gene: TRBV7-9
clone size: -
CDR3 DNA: TGTGCCAGCAGCAGGGGACAGGACTATGGCTACACCTTC
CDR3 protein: CASSRGQDYGYTF

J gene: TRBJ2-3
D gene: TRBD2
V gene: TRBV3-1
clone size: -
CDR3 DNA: TGTGCCAGCAGCGCAGGACTAGCGGGGCCCGACCCTAGCACAGATACGCAGTATTTT
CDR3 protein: CASSAGLAGPDPSTDTQYF

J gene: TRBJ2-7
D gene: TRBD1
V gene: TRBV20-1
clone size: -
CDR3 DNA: TGCAGTGCTCAGGACAGGGGCTACGAGCAGTACTTC
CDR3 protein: CSAQDRGYEQYF

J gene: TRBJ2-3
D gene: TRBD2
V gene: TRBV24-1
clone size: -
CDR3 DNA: TGTGCCACCAGTGACGGCGGGCTAGCGGACCGCACAGATACGCAGTATTTT
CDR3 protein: CATSDGGLADRTDTQYF

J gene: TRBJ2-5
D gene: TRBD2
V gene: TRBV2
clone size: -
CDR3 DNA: TGTGCCAGCAGCTTGGGGACTAGCGGGCCGGGGGAGACCCAGTACTTC
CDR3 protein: CASSLGTSGPGETQYF

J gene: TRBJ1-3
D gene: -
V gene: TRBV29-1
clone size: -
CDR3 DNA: TGCAGCGTTGAGAAGGAATCTGGAAACACCATATATTTT
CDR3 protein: CSVEKESGNTIYF

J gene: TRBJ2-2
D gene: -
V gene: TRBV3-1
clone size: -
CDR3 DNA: TGTGCCAGCAGCCAAGATGACTATCGAACCGGGGAGCTGTTTTTT
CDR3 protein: CASSQDDYRTGELFF

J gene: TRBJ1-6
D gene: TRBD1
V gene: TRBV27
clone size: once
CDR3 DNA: TGTGCCAGCAGTTTCATTGCAGGGGGCGATTCACCCCTCCACTTT
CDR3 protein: CASSFIAGGDSPLHF

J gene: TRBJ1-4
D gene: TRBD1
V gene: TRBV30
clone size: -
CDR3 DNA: TGTGCCTGGAGTCCCCCGGGACAGTCAAGGGAAAAACTGTTTTTT
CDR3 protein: CAWSPPGQSREKLFF

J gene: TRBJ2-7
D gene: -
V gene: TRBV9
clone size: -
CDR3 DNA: TGTGCCAGCAGCGTAGAACTAGAGGCAAACGAGCAGTACTTC
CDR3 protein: CASSVELEANEQYF

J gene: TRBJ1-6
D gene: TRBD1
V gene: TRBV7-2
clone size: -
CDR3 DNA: TGTGCCAGCAGCCAACAGGGGGTTCCCACACCCCTCCACTTT
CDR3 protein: CASSQQGVPTPLHF

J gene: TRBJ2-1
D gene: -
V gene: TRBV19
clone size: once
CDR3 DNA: TGTGCCAGTAAGGTGTGGGGGGGCTTGGATGAGCAGTTCTTC
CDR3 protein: CASKVWGGLDEQFF

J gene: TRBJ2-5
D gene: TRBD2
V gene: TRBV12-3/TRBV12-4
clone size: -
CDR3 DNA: TGTGCCAGCAGATCCGGGGGAGGGTCTGAGACCCAGTACTTC
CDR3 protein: CASRSGGGSETQYF

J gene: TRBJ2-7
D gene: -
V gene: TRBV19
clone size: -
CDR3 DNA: TGTGCCAGTAGTGCCGGGACAATACCTTACGAGCAGTACTTC
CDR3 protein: CASSAGTIPYEQYF

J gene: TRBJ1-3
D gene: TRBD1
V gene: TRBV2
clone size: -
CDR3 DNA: TGTGCCAGCAGTGAACAGGGGGTTGGTGGAAACACCATATATTTT
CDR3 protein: CASSEQGVGGNTIYF

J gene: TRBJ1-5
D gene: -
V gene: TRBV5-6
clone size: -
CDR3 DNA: TGTGCCAGCAGCAGGGACAAGGGCAATCAGCCCCAGCATTTT
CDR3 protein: CASSRDKGNQPQHF

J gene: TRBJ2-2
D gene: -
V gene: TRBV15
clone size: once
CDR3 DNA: TGTGCCACCAGCAGAGATCTTCCCGGGGAGCTGTTTTTT
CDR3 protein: CATSRDLPGELFF

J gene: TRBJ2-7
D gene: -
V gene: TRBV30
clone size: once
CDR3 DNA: TGTGCCTGGAGTAGAGGGGCCCTCTCCTACGAGCAGTACTTC
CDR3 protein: CAWSRGALSYEQYF

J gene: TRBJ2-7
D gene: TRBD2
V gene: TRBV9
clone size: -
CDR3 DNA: TGTGCCAGCAGCGTAACGGCTAGCGGGGGGAAGAACGAGCAGTACTTC
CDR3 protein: CASSVTASGGKNEQYF

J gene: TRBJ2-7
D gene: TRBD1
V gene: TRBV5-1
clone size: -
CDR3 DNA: TGCGCCAGCAGCGCTTACTGGACAGGGGGCTACGAGCAGTACTTC
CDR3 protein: CASSAYWTGGYEQYF

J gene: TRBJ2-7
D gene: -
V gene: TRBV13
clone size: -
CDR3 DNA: TGTGCCAGCAGCTTAGTGGGGCCCAGCTCCTACGAGCAGTACTTC
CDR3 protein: CASSLVGPSSYEQYF

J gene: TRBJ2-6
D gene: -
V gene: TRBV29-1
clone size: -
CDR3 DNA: TGCAGCGTTGTATCCGGACCCGGGGCCAACGTCCTGACTTTC
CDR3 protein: CSVVSGPGANVLTF

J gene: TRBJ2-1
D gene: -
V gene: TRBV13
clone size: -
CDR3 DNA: TGTGCCAGCAGCTTTCGGGTTCGGAATGAGCAGTTCTTC
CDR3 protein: CASSFRVRNEQFF

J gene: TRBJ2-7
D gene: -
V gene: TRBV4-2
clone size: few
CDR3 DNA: TGTGCCAGCAGCCAAGAAGCGACAATGGCCTCCGAGCAGTACTTC
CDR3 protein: CASSQEATMASEQYF

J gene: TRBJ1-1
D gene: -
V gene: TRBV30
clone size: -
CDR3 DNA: TGTGCCTGGAGTTGGGGGGTGAACACTGAAGCTTTCTTT
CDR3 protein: CAWSWGVNTEAFF

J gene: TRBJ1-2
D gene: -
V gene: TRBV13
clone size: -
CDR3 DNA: TGTGCCAGCAGCTTTAGGTCACAGTATAGTTTGGTTGGCTACACCTTC
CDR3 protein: CASSFRSQYSLVGYTF

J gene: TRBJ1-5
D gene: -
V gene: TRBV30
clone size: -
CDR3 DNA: TGTGCCTGGAGTTTAAAGGGTAATCAGCCCCAGCATTTT
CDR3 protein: CAWSLKGNQPQHF

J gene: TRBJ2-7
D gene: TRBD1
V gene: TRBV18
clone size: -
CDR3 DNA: TGTGCCAGCTCACCAAAGACAGGGGTCTACGAGCAGTACTTC
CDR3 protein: CASSPKTGVYEQYF

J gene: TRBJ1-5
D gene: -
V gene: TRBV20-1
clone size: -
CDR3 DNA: TGCAGTGCCCGGCACGGTGGGCAGCCCCAGCATTTT
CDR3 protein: CSARHGGQPQHF

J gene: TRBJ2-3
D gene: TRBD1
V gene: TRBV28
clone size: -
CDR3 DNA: TGTGCCATCCCGGGACAGGGGTCAGATACGCAGTATTTT
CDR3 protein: CAIPGQGSDTQYF

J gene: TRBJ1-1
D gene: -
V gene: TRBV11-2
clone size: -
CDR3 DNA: TGTGCCAGCAGCTTAGTAGCCAGAGGGGACACTGAAGCTTTCTTT
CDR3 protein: CASSLVARGDTEAFF

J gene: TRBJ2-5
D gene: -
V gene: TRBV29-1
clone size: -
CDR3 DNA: TGCAGCGTTGCGGGAGTGGTTGGGGAGACCCAGTACTTC
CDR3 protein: CSVAGVVGETQYF

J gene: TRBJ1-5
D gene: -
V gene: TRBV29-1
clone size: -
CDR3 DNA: TGCAGCGTCGGGGGGGGGCAAGGGAGCAATCAGCCCCAGCATTTT
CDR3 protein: CSVGGGQGSNQPQHF

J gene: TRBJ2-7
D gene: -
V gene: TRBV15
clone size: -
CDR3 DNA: TGTGCCACCAGCAGAGATCGTTGGGGAGAGGCTTACGAGCAGTACTTC
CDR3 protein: CATSRDRWGEAYEQYF

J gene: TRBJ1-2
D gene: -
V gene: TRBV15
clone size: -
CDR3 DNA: TGTGCCACCAGCAGAGATTCCGGCTTGGGAGCCTTACTTGGGTATGGCTACACCTTC
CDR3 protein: CATSRDSGLGALLGYGYTF

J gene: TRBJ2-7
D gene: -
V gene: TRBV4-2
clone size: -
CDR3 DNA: TGTGCCAGCCGCCAACAGGGCTCCTACGAGCAGTACTTC
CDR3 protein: CASRQQGSYEQYF

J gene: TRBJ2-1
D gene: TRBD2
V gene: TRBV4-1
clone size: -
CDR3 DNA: TGCGCCAGCAGCCAAGTAGGTCTAGCGGGGGGGCCCAAGAGCTCCTACAATGAGCAGTTCTTC
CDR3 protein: CASSQVGLAGGPKSSYNEQFF

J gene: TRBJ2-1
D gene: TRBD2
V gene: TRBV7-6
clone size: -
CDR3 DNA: TGTGCCAGCAGCTTGGTAGCGGGTGCGAATGAGCAGTTCTTC
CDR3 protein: CASSLVAGANEQFF

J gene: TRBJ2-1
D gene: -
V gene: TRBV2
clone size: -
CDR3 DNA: TGTGCCAGCGAGGGAGGGGGCTACAATGAGCAGTTCTTC
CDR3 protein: CASEGGGYNEQFF

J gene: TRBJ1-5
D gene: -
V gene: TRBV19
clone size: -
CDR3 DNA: TGTGCCAGTAGTATGGGGAGGGACGGCAATCAGCCCCAGCATTTT
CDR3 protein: CASSMGRDGNQPQHF

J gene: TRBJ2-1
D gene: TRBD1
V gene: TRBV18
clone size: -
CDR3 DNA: TGTGCCAGCTCACTCGGGACAGGCGGTCTTGATGAGCAGTTCTTC
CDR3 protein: CASSLGTGGLDEQFF

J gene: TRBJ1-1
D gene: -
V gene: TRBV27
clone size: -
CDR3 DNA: TGTGCCAGCAGTTCCAGGGGACCTAAGAACACTGAAGCTTTCTTT
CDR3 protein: CASSSRGPKNTEAFF

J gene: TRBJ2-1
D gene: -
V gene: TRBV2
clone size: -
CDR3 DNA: TGTGCCAGCAGTGTTGAATTTTCCCCCCCCAATGAGCAGTTCTTC
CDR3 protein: CASSVEFSPPNEQFF

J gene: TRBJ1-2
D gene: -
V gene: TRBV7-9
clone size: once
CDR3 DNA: TGTGCCAGCAGCCTCCAGGAATATGGCTACACCTTC
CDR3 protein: CASSLQEYGYTF

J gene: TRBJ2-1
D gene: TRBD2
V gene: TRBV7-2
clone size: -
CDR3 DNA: TGTGCCAGCAGCTTATTCTTAGCGGGGAATAACAATGAGCAGTTCTTC
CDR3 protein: CASSLFLAGNNNEQFF

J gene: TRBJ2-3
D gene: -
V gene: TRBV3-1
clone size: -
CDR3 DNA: TGTGCCAGCGGGCCGTCCGGGACAGATACGCAGTATTTT
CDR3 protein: CASGPSGTDTQYF

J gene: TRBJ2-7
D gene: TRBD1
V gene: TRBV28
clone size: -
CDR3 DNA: TGTGCCACCCTAAGTAGGGGACAGGAAACCTACGAGCAGTACTTC
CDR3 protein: CATLSRGQETYEQYF

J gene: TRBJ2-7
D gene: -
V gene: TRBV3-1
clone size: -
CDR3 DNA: TGTGCCAGCAGCCCTCAAGCTCCCGCTGGACCGAACAACGAGCAGTACTTC
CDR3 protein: CASSPQAPAGPNNEQYF

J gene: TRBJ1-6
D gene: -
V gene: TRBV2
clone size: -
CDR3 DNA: TGTGCCAGCAGTGAAGCGTCGGGGGTCCTCTCGGCCCTCCACTTT
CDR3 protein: CASSEASGVLSALHF

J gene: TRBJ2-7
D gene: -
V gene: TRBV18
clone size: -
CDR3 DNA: TGTGCCAGCTCACCGGGCAGGGGACGCGAGCAGTACTTC
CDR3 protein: CASSPGRGREQYF

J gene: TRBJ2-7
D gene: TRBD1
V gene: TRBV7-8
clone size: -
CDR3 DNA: TGTGCCAGCAGCCCAGGGACAGGAGAGCAGTACTTC
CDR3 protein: CASSPGTGEQYF

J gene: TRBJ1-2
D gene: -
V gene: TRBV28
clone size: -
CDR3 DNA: TGTGCCAGCAGTTATGGCCTGGGACCGTACGGCTACACCTTC
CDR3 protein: CASSYGLGPYGYTF

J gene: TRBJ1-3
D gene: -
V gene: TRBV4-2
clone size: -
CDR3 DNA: TGTGCCAGCACCCCGGGGGGGACTGGAAACACCATATATTTT
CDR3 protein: CASTPGGTGNTIYF

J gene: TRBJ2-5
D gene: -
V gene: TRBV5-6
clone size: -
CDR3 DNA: TGTGCCAGCAGCTTGGTGGCAGTAGAGACCCAGTACTTC
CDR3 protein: CASSLVAVETQYF

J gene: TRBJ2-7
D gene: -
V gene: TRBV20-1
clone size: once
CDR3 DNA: TGCAGTGCTAACCGGGACCCCGACGGAGGCGAGCAGTACTTC
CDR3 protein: CSANRDPDGGEQYF

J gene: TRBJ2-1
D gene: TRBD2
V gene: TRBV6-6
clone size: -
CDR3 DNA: TGTGCCAGCACCACAACTAGCGGAATCTACAATGAGCAGTTCTTC
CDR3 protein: CASTTTSGIYNEQFF